This TCR beta chain was sequenced in a study of shared clonotypes between healthy human individuals. Germline CDR1 is SGHTA and CDR2 is FQGTGA. V was clipped by 4 bases and J by 5 bases, with 9 bases between them. The CDR3 is 13 amino acids. Profiled with immunoSEQ multiplex PCR; TCRdb holds only in-frame clones, not every one. The sample holds around 500,000 clones, around 80% seen once. The sequenced sample consisted of PBMCs. This receptor was obtained from a woman aged 40 to 50 in good health. Some clones in this sample may be carry-over from other donors' samples. This chain connects TRBV7-3 to TRBJ2-1, with D tentatively TRBD2 (6 bases). The DNA of the CDR3 is TGTGCCAGCAGCTCCTGGACTAACAATGAGCAGTTCTTC. Its translation: CASSSWTNNEQFF.